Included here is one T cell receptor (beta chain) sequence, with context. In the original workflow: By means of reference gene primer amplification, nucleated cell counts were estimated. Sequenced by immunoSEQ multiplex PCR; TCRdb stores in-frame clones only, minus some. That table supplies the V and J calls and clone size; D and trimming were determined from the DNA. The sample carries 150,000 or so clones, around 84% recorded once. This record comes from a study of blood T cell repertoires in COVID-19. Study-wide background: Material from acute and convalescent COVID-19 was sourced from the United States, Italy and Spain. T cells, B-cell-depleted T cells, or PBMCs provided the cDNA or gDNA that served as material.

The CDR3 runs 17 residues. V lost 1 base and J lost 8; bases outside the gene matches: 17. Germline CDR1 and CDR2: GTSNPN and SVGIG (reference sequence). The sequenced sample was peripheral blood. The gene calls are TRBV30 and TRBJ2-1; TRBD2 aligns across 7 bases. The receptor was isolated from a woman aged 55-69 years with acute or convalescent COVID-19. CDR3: CAWSDVSKSGDPHEQFF. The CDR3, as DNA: TGTGCCTGGAGTGACGTATCGAAAAGCGGGGACCCACATGAGCAGTTCTTC.